What follows are 8 T cell receptor beta chains derived from one specimen sequenced in a study of human thymus T cells. The method was immunoSEQ multiplex PCR; TCRdb's version includes in-frame clones alone and lacks a portion of them. Among about 60,000 clones listed, approximately 95% were seen once. Sequencing was performed on blood. Receptors originate from a boy in the first two years of life with a congenital heart defect but otherwise immunologically healthy.

The chain combines TRBV28 with TRBJ2-7; D tentatively fits TRBD1 or TRBD2 (5 bases each). In germline, CDR1 is MDHEN, CDR2 SYDVKM. This CDR3 has 12 amino acids. V was trimmed by 8 bases and J by 7 bases, leaving 15 bases between them. In nucleotides, the CDR3 is TGTGCCAGCCAAGAGGGGATGAGGGAGCAGTACTTC. Amino acids: CASQEGMREQYF. Full variable domain (remainder filled in from reference TRBV28 and TRBJ2-7): DVKVTQSSRYLVKRTGEKVFLECVQDMDHENMFWYRQDPGLGLRLIYFSYDVKMKEKGDIPEGYSVSREKKERFSLILESASTNQTSMYLCASQEGMREQYFGPGTRLTVT.

This clone was found once. This rearrangement joins TRBV7-2 to TRBJ2-1, with TRBD2 matching over 12 bases. V shed 1 base, J shed 4 bases, and the junction held 8 bases outside the gene matches. This CDR3 has 18 amino acids. Germline V CDR1 and CDR2: SGHTA, FQGNSA. DNA of the CDR3: TGTGCCAGCAGCTTAGTTACTACTAGCGGGGGGCTTTACAATGAGCAGTTCTTC. As protein: CASSLVTTSGGLYNEQFF.

The CDR3 loop is CASSYGQGCTCSYEQYF. The CDR3 DNA reads TGTGCCAGCAGCTACGGACAGGGCTGTACCTGCTCCTACGAGCAGTACTTC. This rearrangement joins TRBV21-1 to TRBJ2-7; the table names TRBD1, a call not compared with the DNA. TRBV21-1 is annotated as a pseudogene. CDR3 length: 17 residues.

The J gene is TRBJ2-7, the V gene TRBV19; D is tentatively TRBD1 or TRBD2 (5 bases each). Germline V gives CDR1 LNHDA, CDR2 SQIVND (reference sequence). The V end was cut by 4 bases, the J end by 2 bases, with 12 bases between. The CDR3 covers 14 residues. In nucleotides, the CDR3 is TGTGCCAGTAGTAGACAGTGGGACCCCTACGAGCAGTACTTC. Translation: CASSRQWDPYEQYF.

This chain uses TRBV6-6 with TRBJ2-7; 8 nucleotides match TRBD2. CDR3 length: 15 residues. V lost 0 bases, J lost 3 bases, and 4 bases stayed unmatched. Per the germline V gene, CDR1 is MNHNY and CDR2 is SVGAGI (reference sequence). CDR3 sequence reads: CASSYSSGGGYEQYF. The CDR3 bases are TGTGCCAGCAGTTACTCAAGCGGGGGAGGCTACGAGCAGTACTTC.

The chain employs TRBV6-6 and TRBJ2-1, with D maybe TRBD1 (7 bases). The CDR3 has 16 amino acids. CDR1 and CDR2 from the germline V gene are MNHNY and SVGAGI (reference sequence). Trimming took 5 bases from V and 7 from J, leaving 21 bases between them. The CDR3 sequence is CASSPSGGQGVNEQFF. In DNA, the CDR3 is TGTGCCAGCAGTCCCTCTGGAGGGCAGGGGGTGAATGAGCAGTTCTTC.

The chain employs TRBV18 and TRBJ1-1; 7 positions match TRBD1. V shed 4 bases and J 0 bases; nucleotides not matched to a gene: 5. Germline lookup yields CDR1 KGHSH and CDR2 LQKENI. The CDR3 runs to 15 residues. CDR3 sequence reads: CASSRGQAMNTEAFF. In DNA, the CDR3 is TGTGCCAGCTCACGCGGACAGGCCATGAACACTGAAGCTTTCTTT.

This chain connects TRBV19 to TRBJ1-1; possible D gene TRBD1, 5 bases. CDR3 length equals 14 residues. CDR1 LNHDA and CDR2 SQIVND come from the germline V gene (reference sequence). Between the trimmed V and J ends, which lost 5 bases and 1 base, there was a span of 11 bases. CDR3 DNA: TGTGCCAGTAGTGCCGCAGGGACGAACACTGAAGCTTTCTTT. Translation gives CASSAAGTNTEAFF. The full variable domain, completed using reference TRBV19 and TRBJ1-1, is DGGITQSPKYLFRKEGQNVTLSCEQNLNHDAMYWYRQDPGQGLRLIYYSQIVNDFQKGDIAEGYSVSREKKESFPLTVTSAQKNPTAFYLCASSAAGTNTEAFFGQGTRLTVV.